These 25 T cell receptor beta chains share one sample of origin, sequenced in a study of blood T cell repertoires in COVID-19. Assay used: immunoSEQ multiplex PCR; TCRdb lists only in-frame clones, some missing. The data show a few hundred thousand clones, about four fifths seen once. Sequences were obtained from PBMCs or T cells enriched from blood (not recorded which). Receptor source: a man aged 50-60 years who had recovered from COVID-19.

The gene calls are TRBV10-1 and TRBJ1-6, with D possibly matching TRBD1 (5 bases). V lost 3 bases, J lost 10 bases, and 13 bases lay in between. CDR3 length equals 14 residues. Germline CDR1 WNHNN, CDR2 SYGVQD (reference sequence). The CDR3 loop is CASSEGAFGSPLHF. CDR3 DNA: TGCGCCAGCAGTGAAGGGGCCTTTGGCTCACCCCTCCACTTT.

The rearrangement joins TRBV11-3 to TRBJ2-3; 9 nucleotides agree with TRBD2. The V gene end was trimmed by 6 bases and the J gene end by 6 bases; junction bases not matched to a gene: 4. The germline V gene has CDR1 SGHNT and CDR2 YENEEA. The length of the CDR3 is 13 residues. The CDR3, as DNA: TGTGCCAGCAGTCGCGGGGGGGCGGATACGCAGTATTTT. Its translation is CASSRGGADTQYF. The full variable domain, with the rest looked up from reference TRBV11-3 and TRBJ2-3, is EAGVVQSPRYKIIEKKQPVAFWCNPISGHNTLYWYLQNLGQGPELLIRYENEEAVDDSQLPKDRFSAERLKGVDSTLKIQPAELGDSAVYLCASSRGGADTQYFGPGTRLTVL.

V gene TRBV2 combines with J gene TRBJ2-7, with a possible D match to TRBD2 (5 bases). The CDR3 totals 12 residues. Trimming shortened V by 6 bases and J by 3 bases, and 9 bases separated the two germline ends. From germline, CDR1 is SNHLY and CDR2 FYNNEI. CDR3 residues: CASSRTVYEQYF. The DNA of the CDR3 is TGTGCCAGCAGCAGGACTGTCTACGAGCAGTACTTC.

The chain is built from TRBV18 and TRBJ2-5, with 8 positions matching TRBD2. The CDR3 has 15 amino acids. Trimming took 3 bases from V and 5 from J; bases not matched to a gene: 8. The germline CDR1 and CDR2 sequences are KGHSH and LQKENI. CDR3 in DNA: TGTGCCAGCTCACCGGGACTAGGCGTCCGGGAGACCCAGTACTTC. This encodes CASSPGLGVRETQYF. The full variable domain, with the rest looked up from reference TRBV18 and TRBJ2-5, is NAGVMQNPRHLVRRRGQEARLRCSPMKGHSHVYWYRQLPEEGLKFMVYLQKENIIDESGMPKERFSAEFPKEGPSILRIQQVVRGDSAAYFCASSPGLGVRETQYFGPGTRLLVL.

The rearrangement uses TRBV6-2 or TRBV6-3 and TRBJ1-6; D gene ambiguous. The germline gives CDR1 MNHEY, CDR2 SVGEGT. The CDR3 is made up of 17 amino acids. Trimming took off 0 bases at V and 2 bases at J, with 11 bases between the two ends. CDR3 sequence: CASSYSRGGAYNSPLHF. CDR3 bases: TGTGCCAGCAGTTACTCTCGTGGAGGTGCCTATAATTCACCCCTCCACTTT.

The gene calls are TRBV5-8 and TRBJ2-3, with a possible D match to TRBD1 (6 bases). Germline CDR1 and CDR2: SGHTS and YDEGEE. This CDR3 contains 16 residues. Trimming took 6 bases from V and 4 from J, leaving 21 bases between them. Written as DNA, the CDR3 is TGTGCCAGCAAAGCACGCTCCAGGGGTTACCCAGATACGCAGTATTTT. This sequence encodes CASKARSRGYPDTQYF.

In this sample, this clone turned up many times. This rearrangement joins TRBV5-6 to TRBJ1-2; the D gene is possibly TRBD1 (6 bases). The CDR3 extends over 14 amino acids. Trimming removed 0 bases from V and 4 bases from J, with 10 bases in between. Germline V lookup: CDR1 SGHDT, CDR2 YYEEEE. The CDR3 reads CASSLGQDIYGYTF. The CDR3 DNA sequence: TGTGCCAGCAGCTTGGGACAGGATATCTATGGCTACACCTTC.

This CDR3 reads CASSFGGQGMDEQFF. CDR3 DNA: TGTGCCAGCAGCTTTGGGGGACAGGGCATGGATGAGCAGTTCTTC. V usage is TRBV7-6 and J usage is TRBJ2-1; 9 bases are a match to TRBD1. V lost 3 bases, J lost 8 bases, and 8 bases stayed unmatched. This CDR3 comprises 15 residues. Germline lookup yields CDR1 SGHVS and CDR2 FNYEAQ.

The rearrangement links TRBV6-7 to TRBJ2-2; D is ambiguous. TRBV6-7 is an ORF; its function is uncertain. This CDR3 comprises 18 residues. Between the trimmed V and J ends, which lost 2 bases and 2 bases, there was a span of 18 bases. Written as DNA, the CDR3 is TGTGCCAGCAGTTACAGATTTGTGACGGAGTACAACACCGGGGAGCTGTTTTTT. Translated, it gives CASSYRFVTEYNTGELFF.

Points on this clone: The sample contains more than one DNA sequence encoding this CDR3. In DNA, the CDR3 is TGTGCCAGCAGCTTAGCAGGGGGCAGCACAGATACGCAGTATTTT. Its translation: CASSLAGGSTDTQYF. This sequence joins TRBV7-3 and TRBJ2-3, with 8 bases matching TRBD1. The CDR3 spans 15 residues. Germline CDR1 is SGHTA and CDR2 is FQGTGA. V dropped 2 bases and J dropped 0; count of bases not matched to a gene: 1.

This chain joins TRBV19 and TRBJ2-3; 7 bases agree with TRBD2. The V gene end was trimmed by 1 base and the J gene end by 5 bases; junction bases not matched to a gene: 6. Germline V CDR1 and CDR2: LNHDA, SQIVND (reference sequence). The CDR3 covers 15 residues. The CDR3 region has the DNA TGTGCCAGTAGTATAGGAGCGGGACGAGGAGATACGCAGTATTTT. It codes for CASSIGAGRGDTQYF.

The genes are TRBV20-1 and TRBJ2-5; tentatively, D is TRBD2 (5 bases). Germline loops: CDR1 DFQATT, CDR2 SNEGSKA (reference sequence). CDR3 length: 15 amino acids. V was pared by 3 bases and J by 2 bases, with 16 bases between. Here the CDR3 DNA reads TGCAGTGCTAGTCCGGGGATGAGGATTCAAGAGACCCAGTACTTC. Its translation: CSASPGMRIQETQYF.

The J gene is TRBJ1-2, the V gene TRBV2; the D gene is possibly TRBD1 (6 bases). This CDR3 spans 15 amino acids. V was trimmed by 8 bases and J by 7 bases, leaving 23 bases between them. Germline CDR1 is SNHLY and CDR2 is FYNNEI. CDR3 in amino acids: CASFDRGGATGGYTF. The CDR3 nucleotides are TGTGCCAGCTTCGACCGGGGAGGGGCGACAGGTGGCTACACCTTC.

The gene calls are TRBV18 and TRBJ1-1; D is possibly TRBD1 (5 bases). Germline assignment: CDR1 KGHSH and CDR2 LQKENI. V lost 3 bases to trimming and J lost 6 bases, with 17 bases between them. The CDR3 runs 15 residues. CDR3 loop: CASSPGAGGAAEAFF. Here the CDR3 DNA reads TGTGCCAGCTCACCGGGAGCCGGGGGTGCGGCTGAAGCTTTCTTT.

J is TRBJ2-1 and V is TRBV6-5; 12 bases are a match to TRBD2. Germline CDR1 is MNHEY and CDR2 is SVGAGI. CDR3 size: 15 residues. J gave up 9 bases and V 6 bases, and 9 bases lay outside the gene matches. The CDR3 DNA follows: TGTGCCAGCAGGACGACTAGCGGGAGAATCGGTGAGCAGTTCTTC. It specifies CASRTTSGRIGEQFF.

The chain couples TRBV7-8 to TRBJ2-5; the match to TRBD2 covers 7 bases. The CDR3 contains 15 residues. V trimming: 2 bases; J trimming: 0 bases; junction bases outside the gene matches: 3. Germline V gene lookup returns CDR1 SGHVS and CDR2 FQNEAQ. CDR3 sequence reads: CASSLSGTNQETQYF. CDR3 coding DNA: TGTGCCAGCAGCTTAAGCGGGACCAACCAAGAGACCCAGTACTTC.

The gene calls are TRBV29-1 and TRBJ1-2; D might be TRBD1 (6 bases). Germline V CDR1 and CDR2: SQVTM, ANQGSEA. The V end lost 5 bases, the J end lost 0 bases, and 16 bases lay between the germline ends. There are 15 residues in the CDR3. CDR3 bases: TGCAGCGTTCCGCTAAACAGGGCCGCTAACTATGGCTACACCTTC. This gives the protein CSVPLNRAANYGYTF. The entire variable domain, with the rest obtained from reference TRBV29-1 and TRBJ1-2, is as follows: SAVISQKPSRDICQRGTSLTIQCQVDSQVTMMFWYRQQPGQSLTLIATANQGSEATYESGFVIDKFPISRPNLTFSTLTVSNMSPEDSSIYLCSVPLNRAANYGYTFGSGTRLTVV.

The chain combines TRBV29-1 with TRBJ2-3; 7 bases are shared with TRBD1. The CDR3 totals 12 residues. The germline gives CDR1 SQVTM, CDR2 ANQGSEA. Trimming at V came to 2 bases and at J to 6 bases, leaving 2 bases not matched to a gene. CDR3 bases: TGCAGCGTTGAACTACAGGGGGATACGCAGTATTTT. This sequence encodes CSVELQGDTQYF.

The chain combines TRBV12-5 with TRBJ2-7; D remains unclear. The germline gives CDR1 LGHNT, CDR2 FRNRAP. CDR3 length equals 13 residues. Trimming took off 1 base at V and 3 bases at J, with 7 bases between the two ends. The CDR3, as DNA: TGTGCTAGTGGTTTGGCCATCAACTACGAGCAGTACTTC. Its protein is CASGLAINYEQYF. The whole variable domain, remainder taken from reference TRBV12-5 and TRBJ2-7, is DARVTQTPRHKVTEMGQEVTMRCQPILGHNTVFWYRQTMMQGLELLAYFRNRAPLDDSGMPKDRFSAEMPDATLATLKIQPSEPRDSAVYFCASGLAINYEQYFGPGTRLTVT.

This clone appeared a single time. The chain joins TRBV19 to TRBJ2-2; TRBD2 might be the D (6 bases). V dropped 6 bases and J dropped 3 bases, with 14 bases sitting between them. The V gene's germline CDR1 is LNHDA and CDR2 SQIVND (reference sequence). The CDR3 has 15 amino acids. CDR3 sequence reads: CASRWSGVDTGELFF. In DNA, the CDR3 is TGTGCCAGTAGGTGGTCGGGGGTCGACACCGGGGAGCTGTTTTTT. Full variable domain (rest looked up from reference TRBV19 and TRBJ2-2): DGGITQSPKYLFRKEGQNVTLSCEQNLNHDAMYWYRQDPGQGLRLIYYSQIVNDFQKGDIAEGYSVSREKKESFPLTVTSAQKNPTAFYLCASRWSGVDTGELFFGEGSRLTVL.

This rearrangement joins TRBV7-6 to TRBJ1-5, with a tentative D call TRBD1 (5 bases). The CDR3 totals 16 residues. The V and J ends lost 5 bases and 2 bases respectively, with 16 bases between them. Germline CDR1 SGHVS, CDR2 FNYEAQ. In nucleotides, the CDR3 is TGTGCCAGCAGCCAAATCGGGGGAGGGGGCAATCAGCCCCAGCATTTT. Translation: CASSQIGGGGNQPQHF.

Details on this clone: A read error may produce the germline difference seen at one junction end. V is TRBV18 and J is TRBJ1-4; 9 bases map to TRBD1. CDR3 length: 16 amino acids. CDR1 and CDR2 (germline): KGHSH, LQKENI. CDR3 bases: TGTGCCAGCTCTCCACGACAGGGGGCAACTAATGAAAAACTGTTTTTT. It is translated as CASSPRQGATNEKLFF. The complete variable domain, with remaining parts taken from reference TRBV18 and TRBJ1-4, reads NAGVMQNPRHLVRRRGQEARLRCSPMKGHSHVYWYRQLPEEGLKFMVYLQKENIIDESGMPKERFSAEFPKEGPSILRIQQVVRGDSAAYFCASSPRQGATNEKLFFGSGTQLSVL.

The rearrangement joins TRBV3-1 (or the pseudogene TRBV3-2) to TRBJ2-3; no firm D call. CDR3 size: 13 residues. From germline, CDR1 is LGHDT and CDR2 YNNKEL (reference sequence). V lost 0 bases, J lost 6 bases, and 7 bases lay in between. The CDR3 here is CASSQEGVDTQYF. CDR3 nucleotide sequence: TGTGCCAGCAGCCAAGAGGGCGTCGATACGCAGTATTTT.

The CDR3 protein is CASREGTGFGYTF. CDR3 nucleotide sequence: TGCGCCAGCAGGGAAGGGACAGGGTTTGGCTACACCTTC. This sequence joins TRBV10-2 and TRBJ1-2; 9 positions match TRBD1. This CDR3 spans 13 amino acids. Per the germline V gene, CDR1 is WSHSY and CDR2 is SAAADI. Germline trimming cut 6 bases from V and 7 bases from J; bases unmatched to any gene: 6.

The CDR3 bases are TGTGCCAGCAGCGACCCCGCGAGGTCTGGAAACACCATATATTTT. Translated, it gives CASSDPARSGNTIYF. V and J are TRBV9 and TRBJ1-3, with unresolved D. CDR1 SGDLS and CDR2 YYNGEE come from the germline V gene. The V end lost 3 bases, the J end lost 1 base, and 11 bases lay between the germline ends. The length of the CDR3 is 15 residues. Using reference TRBV9 and TRBJ1-3 for the parts outside the CDR3, the full variable domain is DSGVTQTPKHLITATGQRVTLRCSPRSGDLSVYWYQQSLDQGLQFLIQYYNGEERAKGNILERFSAQQFPDLHSELNLSSLELGDSALYFCASSDPARSGNTIYFGEGSWLTVV.